The next 20 T cell receptor beta chains were all read from a single sample in a study of long-term antiretroviral therapy in people with HIV. Investigators performed immunoSEQ version v3.0 at survey level. Measured with immunoSEQ multiplex PCR; TCRdb has only the in-frame clones, and not every one. The sample holds some 19,000 clones; more than 75% are singletons and the top ten take about 3.3%. The input for sequencing was unsorted PBMCs, taken approximately 2.5 years after starting antiretroviral therapy. The source of these receptors is a woman aged 50 to 60 with HIV.

The J gene is TRBJ1-1, the V gene TRBV27; D call uncertain. Germline values: CDR1 MNHEY, CDR2 SMNVEV (reference sequence). This CDR3 has 15 residues. V was shortened by 0 bases and J by 0 bases, with 8 bases between the two germline ends. The CDR3 region is CASSLSPAMNTEAFF. As DNA, the CDR3 is TGTGCCAGCAGTTTATCCCCAGCCATGAACACTGAAGCTTTCTTT.

This chain connects TRBV5-1 to TRBJ1-1; D is undetermined. From germline, CDR1 is SGHRS and CDR2 YFSETQ. The CDR3 sequence is 15 residues long. Trimming took 4 bases from V and 1 from J, leaving 14 bases between them. The CDR3 spells CASSPVEGPNTEAFF. The CDR3 DNA reads as TGCGCCAGCAGCCCGGTTGAGGGCCCGAACACTGAAGCTTTCTTT.

The J gene is TRBJ2-3, the V gene TRBV6-5, with unresolved D. The germline V gene encodes CDR1 MNHEY and CDR2 SVGAGI. The CDR3 extends over 14 amino acids. V shed 1 base and J shed 1 base, with 6 bases lying between them. CDR3 amino acids: CASSYLLGTDTQYF. The CDR3, as DNA: TGTGCCAGCAGTTACTTGCTGGGCACAGATACGCAGTATTTT.

This clone has a single count. V is TRBV10-3 and J is TRBJ2-3; D is unclear. V was cut by 8 bases and J by 0 bases, with 9 bases left in between. The CDR3 contains 13 residues. Germline assignment: CDR1 ENHRY and CDR2 SYGVKD. CDR3 nucleotides: TGTGCCATCGACGCGGAGAGCACAGATACGCAGTATTTT. It is translated as CAIDAESTDTQYF.

The chain recombines TRBV10-1 with TRBJ2-7; D uncertain. Trimming shortened V by 10 bases and J by 0 bases, and 19 bases separated the two germline ends. This CDR3 region has 15 residues. In germline, CDR1 is WNHNN, CDR2 SYGVQD (reference sequence). The CDR3 sequence: CATSCNPRSSYEQYF. CDR3 DNA: TGCGCCACGTCCTGTAATCCCAGGAGCTCCTACGAGCAGTACTTC.

The rearrangement joins TRBV11-2 to TRBJ2-5; 16 bases are shared with TRBD2. In germline, CDR1 is SGHAT, CDR2 FQNNGV. The CDR3 contains 17 residues. The trim removed 3 bases at V and 5 bases at J, leaving 6 bases unmatched. The CDR3 DNA is TGTGCCAGCAGCTTTGGGACTAGCGGGAGGGCCTGGGAGACCCAGTACTTC. Amino acid sequence: CASSFGTSGRAWETQYF.

The V call is TRBV28, the J call TRBJ2-3, with no clear D. The CDR3 consists of 13 residues. V lost 1 base, J lost 3 bases, and 5 bases lay in between. Germline CDR1 and CDR2: MDHEN and SYDVKM. The CDR3 DNA sequence: TGTGCCAGCAGTTTATCCGGGACAGATACGCAGTATTTT. Translation gives CASSLSGTDTQYF.

This rearrangement joins TRBV7-9 to TRBJ2-3, with 12 bases matching TRBD2. Germline V lookup: CDR1 SEHNR, CDR2 FQNEAQ (reference sequence). Trimming at V came to 6 bases and at J to 2 bases, leaving 6 bases not matched to a gene. The CDR3 spans 16 residues. CDR3 region: CASSSRTSGITDTQYF. The CDR3, as DNA: TGTGCCAGCAGTTCGAGGACTAGCGGGATCACAGATACGCAGTATTTT.

The V and J genes are TRBV5-6 and TRBJ1-1; TRBD1 agrees at 7 bases. Trimming removed 6 bases from V and 10 bases from J; junction bases left unmatched: 6. The CDR3 totals 11 residues. Per germline, CDR1 SGHDT and CDR2 YYEEEE. In nucleotides, the CDR3 is TGTGCCAGCACCCGGGAGGGGGCAGCTTTCTTT. This encodes CASTREGAAFF. Based on the CDR3 plus reference TRBV5-6 and TRBJ1-1, the full variable domain is DAGVTQSPTHLIKTRGQQVTLRCSPKSGHDTVSWYQQALGQGPQFIFQYYEEEERQRGNFPDRFSGHQFPNYSSELNVNALLLGDSALYLCASTREGAAFFGQGTRLTVV.

The chain combines TRBV6-6 with TRBJ2-1; D ambiguous. This CDR3 is built from 15 residues. The ends were cut back, 6 bases at V and 1 base at J, with 13 bases in the middle. Germline V lookup: CDR1 MNHNY, CDR2 SVGAGI (reference sequence). CDR3 in DNA: TGTGCCAGCAGCCCCGTGGTTGGGTCCTACAATGAGCAGTTCTTC. Its translation is CASSPVVGSYNEQFF.

The CDR3 sequence is CASSFQVFYEQYF. CDR3 DNA: TGTGCCAGCAGTTTTCAGGTTTTCTACGAGCAGTACTTC. The chain is built from TRBV6-1 and TRBJ2-7; no definite D call. From germline, CDR1 is MNHNS and CDR2 SASEGT. V gave up 5 bases and J gave up 3 bases, with 11 bases separating them. The CDR3 consists of 13 residues.

V and J are TRBV7-9 and TRBJ2-3; D is unclear. CDR1 and CDR2 from the germline V gene are SEHNR and FQNEAQ (reference sequence). Trimming took off 1 base at V and 1 base at J, with 6 bases between the two ends. This CDR3 spans 14 amino acids. This CDR3 is CASSLGVGTDTQYF. CDR3 DNA: TGTGCCAGCAGCTTAGGGGTGGGCACAGATACGCAGTATTTT.

The rearrangement uses TRBV5-6 and TRBJ2-7; 7 bases align to TRBD1. J gave up 3 bases and V 5 bases, and 2 bases lay outside the gene matches. The CDR3 loop spans 12 amino acids. CDR1 and CDR2 (germline): SGHDT, YYEEEE. The DNA for the CDR3 is TGTGCCAGCAGGACAGGGAGCTACGAGCAGTACTTC. This encodes CASRTGSYEQYF. Variable domain in full (rest from reference TRBV5-6 and TRBJ2-7): DAGVTQSPTHLIKTRGQQVTLRCSPKSGHDTVSWYQQALGQGPQFIFQYYEEEERQRGNFPDRFSGHQFPNYSSELNVNALLLGDSALYLCASRTGSYEQYFGPGTRLTVT.

The V and J genes are TRBV2 and TRBJ2-6; 7 bases are shared with TRBD1. Trimming removed 8 bases from V and 0 bases from J; junction bases left unmatched: 10. This CDR3 has 17 amino acids. CDR1 is SNHLY, CDR2 FYNNEI, per germline. In nucleotides, the CDR3 is TGTGCCAGCTCGGGGACAGACCGGCTCTCTGGGGCCAACGTCCTGACTTTC. Protein sequence: CASSGTDRLSGANVLTF.

The chain carries TRBV7-9 and TRBJ1-2, with D possibly TRBD1 on 5 matching bases. V was shortened by 5 bases and J by 2 bases, with 12 bases between the two germline ends. The CDR3 has 14 amino acids. Germline V CDR1 and CDR2: SEHNR, FQNEAQ (reference sequence). The CDR3 DNA sequence: TGTGCCAGCAGCGTTGGGGGGTTCAACTATGGCTACACCTTC. Residues: CASSVGGFNYGYTF. Full variable domain (outside the CDR3, taken from reference TRBV7-9 and TRBJ1-2): DTGVSQNPRHKITKRGQNVTFRCDPISEHNRLYWYRQTLGQGPEFLTYFQNEAQLEKSRLLSDRFSAERPKGSFSTLEIQRTEQGDSAMYLCASSVGGFNYGYTFGSGTRLTVV.

J is TRBJ1-2 and V is TRBV11-2; 9 bases map to TRBD1. The CDR3 sequence is 14 residues long. V shed 4 bases and J 3 bases; nucleotides not matched to a gene: 3. Germline values: CDR1 SGHAT, CDR2 FQNNGV. CDR3: CASSSGQGYYGYTF. The CDR3 DNA reads as TGTGCCAGCAGCTCAGGACAGGGGTACTATGGCTACACCTTC.

V is TRBV7-2 and J is TRBJ2-1, with 8 bases matching TRBD2. Germline-derived CDR1 and CDR2 are SGHTA and FQGNSA. The V gene end was trimmed by 1 base and the J gene end by 16 bases; junction bases not matched to a gene: 12. CDR3 length: 14 amino acids. The CDR3 DNA reads TGTGCCAGCAGCTTAGACCCTAGCGGGCGAGGGGGATTCTTC. It encodes CASSLDPSGRGGFF.

This clone was seen more than once but under ten times. The chain combines TRBV28 with TRBJ2-7; 7 nucleotides line up with TRBD1. CDR1 and CDR2 from the germline V gene are MDHEN and SYDVKM. The CDR3 has 13 residues. Trimming took 6 bases from V and 5 from J; bases not matched to a gene: 7. DNA for the CDR3: TGTGCCAGCAGGCGACAGGGAGACGACGAGCAGTACTTC. It codes for CASRRQGDDEQYF.

The V gene is TRBV5-1, the J gene TRBJ2-7, with 8 positions matching TRBD1. Germline CDR1 is SGHRS and CDR2 is YFSETQ. V was pared by 3 bases and J by 6 bases, with 17 bases of the junction left unmatched. The CDR3 has 17 amino acids. CDR3 nucleotides: TGCGCCAGCAGCTCTGTGGGGCAGGGGGCGCTTTTGCCCGAGCAGTACTTC. Encoded protein: CASSSVGQGALLPEQYF. Supplemented by reference TRBV5-1 and TRBJ2-7, the full variable domain reads KAGVTQTPRYLIKTRGQQVTLSCSPISGHRSVSWYQQTPGQGLQFLFEYFSETQRNKGNFPGRFSGRQFSNSRSEMNVSTLELGDSALYLCASSSVGQGALLPEQYFGPGTRLTVT.

J is TRBJ2-2 and V is TRBV14; D is perhaps TRBD1 or TRBD2 (6 bases each). V lost 4 bases and J 6 bases, leaving 15 bases between the germline ends. This CDR3 contains 15 residues. The germline gives CDR1 SGHDN, CDR2 FVKESK. The CDR3 loop reads CASSRTGGLAGELFF. CDR3 bases: TGTGCCAGCAGCCGAACTGGGGGGCTGGCCGGGGAGCTGTTTTTT.